This record concerns one T cell receptor (beta chain) sequence. What it recognizes is unknown. This specimen belongs to a study of shared clonotypes between healthy human individuals. From germline, CDR1 is SGHNT and CDR2 YENEEA. The CDR3 runs to 13 residues. V lost 3 bases and J lost 6, with 11 bases in between. General observations from the study: Tissue TCR repertoires likely differ from these blood-only repertoires.

Genomic DNA, for the unsorted samples, came from roughly 90 million PBMCs. Deep was the level at which the assay was run. The authors ran unsorted PBMC replicate PCRs on about 320 ng DNA, approximately 30,000 T cell genomes. TCRdb's copy holds only in-frame clones and misses some; the assay was immunoSEQ multiplex PCR. The sample yields approximately 500,000 clones, 81% seen once. This TCR came from a woman aged 40 to 50 in good health. Some clones in this sample may be carry-over from other donors' samples. Sequencing input: PBMCs. The rearrangement joins TRBV11-3 to TRBJ1-1, with D uncertain. This CDR3 reads CASSFDGNAEAFF. In DNA form, the CDR3 reads TGTGCCAGCAGCTTTGACGGTAACGCTGAAGCTTTCTTT.